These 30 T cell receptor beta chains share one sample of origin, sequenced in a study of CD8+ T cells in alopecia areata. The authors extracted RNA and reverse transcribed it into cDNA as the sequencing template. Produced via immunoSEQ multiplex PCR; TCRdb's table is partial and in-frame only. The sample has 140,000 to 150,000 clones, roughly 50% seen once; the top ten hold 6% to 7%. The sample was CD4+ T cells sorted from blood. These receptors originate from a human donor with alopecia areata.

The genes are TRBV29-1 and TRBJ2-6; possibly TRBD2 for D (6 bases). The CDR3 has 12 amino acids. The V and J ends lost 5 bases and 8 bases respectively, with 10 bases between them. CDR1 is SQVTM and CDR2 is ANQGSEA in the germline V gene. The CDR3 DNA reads TGCAGCGTTTTGGCGGGGTCCAACGTCCTGACTTTC. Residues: CSVLAGSNVLTF.

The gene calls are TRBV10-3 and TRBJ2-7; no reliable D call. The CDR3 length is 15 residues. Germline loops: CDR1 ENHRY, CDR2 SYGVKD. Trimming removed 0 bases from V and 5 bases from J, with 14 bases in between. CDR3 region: CAISESRLGIHEQYF. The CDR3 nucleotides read TGTGCCATCAGTGAGTCGAGGCTAGGGATCCACGAGCAGTACTTC.

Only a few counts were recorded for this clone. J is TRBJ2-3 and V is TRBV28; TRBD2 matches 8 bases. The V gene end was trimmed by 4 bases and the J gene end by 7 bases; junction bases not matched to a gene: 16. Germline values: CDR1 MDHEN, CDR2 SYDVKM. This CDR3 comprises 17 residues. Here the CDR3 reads CASSYLFRGRNLHTQYF. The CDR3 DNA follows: TGTGCCAGCAGTTATCTCTTTCGCGGGAGGAATTTACATACGCAGTATTTT.

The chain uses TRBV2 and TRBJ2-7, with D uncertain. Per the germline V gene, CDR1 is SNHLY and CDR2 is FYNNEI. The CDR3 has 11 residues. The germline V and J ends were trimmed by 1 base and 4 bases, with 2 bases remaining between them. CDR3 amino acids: CASSEDYEQYF. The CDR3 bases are TGTGCCAGCAGTGAAGATTACGAGCAGTACTTC.

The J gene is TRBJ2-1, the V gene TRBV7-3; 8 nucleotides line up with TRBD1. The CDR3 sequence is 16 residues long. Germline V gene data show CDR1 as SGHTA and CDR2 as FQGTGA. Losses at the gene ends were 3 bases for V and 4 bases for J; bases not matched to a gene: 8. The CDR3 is CASSLTGVRQYNEQFF. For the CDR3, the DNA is TGTGCCAGCAGCTTGACAGGGGTTCGTCAGTACAATGAGCAGTTCTTC.

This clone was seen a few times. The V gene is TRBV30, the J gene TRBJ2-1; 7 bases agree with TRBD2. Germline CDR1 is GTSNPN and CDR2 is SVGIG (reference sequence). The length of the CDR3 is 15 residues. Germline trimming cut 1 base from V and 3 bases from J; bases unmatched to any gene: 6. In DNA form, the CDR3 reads TGTGCCTGGAGTGCCTTAGCGGGTGGCTACAATGAGCAGTTCTTC. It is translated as CAWSALAGGYNEQFF.

The CDR3, as DNA: TGTGCCAGCACCGGGACTAGCGGGAACCCCTACGAGCAGTACTTC. This gives the protein CASTGTSGNPYEQYF. V and J are TRBV6-6 and TRBJ2-7; 13 bases agree with TRBD2. Germline-derived CDR1 and CDR2 are MNHNY and SVGAGI (reference sequence). The CDR3 consists of 15 residues. The V gene end was trimmed by 7 bases and the J gene end by 2 bases; junction bases not matched to a gene: 5.

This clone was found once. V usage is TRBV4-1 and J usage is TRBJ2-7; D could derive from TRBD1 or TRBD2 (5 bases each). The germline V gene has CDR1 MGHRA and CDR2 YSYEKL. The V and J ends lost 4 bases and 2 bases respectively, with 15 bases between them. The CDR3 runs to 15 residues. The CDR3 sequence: CASSRGTAYTYEQYF. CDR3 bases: TGCGCCAGCAGCCGAGGGACCGCTTACACCTACGAGCAGTACTTC.

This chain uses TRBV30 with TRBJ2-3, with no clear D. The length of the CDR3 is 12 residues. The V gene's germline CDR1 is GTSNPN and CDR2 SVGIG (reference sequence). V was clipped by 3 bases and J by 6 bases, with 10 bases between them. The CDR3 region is CAWSNLGDTQYF. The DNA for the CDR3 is TGTGCCTGGAGCAACCTAGGTGATACGCAGTATTTT.

CDR3 protein: CASSGVWTGEGYTF. DNA for the CDR3: TGTGCCAGCAGCGGCGTTTGGACAGGGGAAGGCTACACCTTC. This chain joins TRBV2 and TRBJ1-2, with 9 nucleotides matching TRBD1. From germline, CDR1 is SNHLY and CDR2 FYNNEI. With V trimmed by 6 bases and J by 8 bases, 10 bases remained unmatched. This CDR3 spans 14 amino acids.

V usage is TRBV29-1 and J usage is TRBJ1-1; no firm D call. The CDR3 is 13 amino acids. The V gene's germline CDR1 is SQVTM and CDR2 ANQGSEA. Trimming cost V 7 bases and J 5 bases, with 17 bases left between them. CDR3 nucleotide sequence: TGCAGCGCCTCACCCTTCCAGCATACTGAAGCTTTCTTT. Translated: CSASPFQHTEAFF.

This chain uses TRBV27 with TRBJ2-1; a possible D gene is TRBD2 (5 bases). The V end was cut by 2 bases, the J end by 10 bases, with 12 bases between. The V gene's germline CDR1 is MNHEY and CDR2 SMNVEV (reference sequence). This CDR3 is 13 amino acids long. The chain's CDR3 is CASSLPSVAEQFF. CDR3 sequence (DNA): TGTGCCAGCAGTTTACCGTCGGTAGCGGAGCAGTTCTTC.

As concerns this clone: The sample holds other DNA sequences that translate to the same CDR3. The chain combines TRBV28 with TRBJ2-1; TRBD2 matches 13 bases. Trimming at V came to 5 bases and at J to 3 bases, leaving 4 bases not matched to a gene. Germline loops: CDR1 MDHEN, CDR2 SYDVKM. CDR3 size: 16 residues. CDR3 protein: CASSPGTSGIYNEQFF. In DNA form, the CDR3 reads TGTGCCAGCAGTCCCGGGACTAGCGGGATCTACAATGAGCAGTTCTTC.

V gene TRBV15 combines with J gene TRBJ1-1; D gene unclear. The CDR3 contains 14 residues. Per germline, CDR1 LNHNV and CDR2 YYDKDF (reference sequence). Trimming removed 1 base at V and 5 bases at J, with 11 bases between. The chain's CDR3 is CATSRAPEVTEAFF. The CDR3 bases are TGTGCCACCAGCAGAGCTCCGGAGGTAACTGAAGCTTTCTTT.

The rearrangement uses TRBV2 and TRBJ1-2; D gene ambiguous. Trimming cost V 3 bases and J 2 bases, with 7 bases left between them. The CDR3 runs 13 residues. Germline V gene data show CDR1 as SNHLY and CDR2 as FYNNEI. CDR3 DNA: TGTGCCAGCAGTGAGGAGGCCAACTATGGCTACACCTTC. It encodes CASSEEANYGYTF.

CDR3 sequence (DNA): TGCGCCAGCAGTCCTGTTAGGCGGGCCCCCTACGAGCAGTACTTC. Translated: CASSPVRRAPYEQYF. The chain uses TRBV23-1 and TRBJ2-7; a possible D gene is TRBD2 (5 bases). TRBV23-1 is marked as an open reading frame, function uncertain. The CDR3 has 15 amino acids. With 4 bases removed from V and 2 bases from J, the gap between germline ends came to 15 bases.

CDR3 sequence (DNA): TGTGCCACCAGGAATCCGGGACTAGCGGGAGTCTCCCCCTACAATGAGCAGTTCTTC. Amino acid sequence: CATRNPGLAGVSPYNEQFF. The V and J genes are TRBV15 and TRBJ2-1; 14 bases line up with TRBD2. Trimming took 6 bases from V and 2 from J; bases not matched to a gene: 12. Per germline, CDR1 LNHNV and CDR2 YYDKDF (reference sequence). This CDR3 comprises 19 residues. The full variable domain, in which reference TRBV15 and TRBJ2-1 provide the parts outside the CDR3, is DAMVIQNPRYQVTQFGKPVTLSCSQTLNHNVMYWYQQKSSQAPKLLFHYYDKDFNNEADTPDNFQSRRPNTSFCFLDIRSPGLGDTAMYLCATRNPGLAGVSPYNEQFFGPGTRLTVL.

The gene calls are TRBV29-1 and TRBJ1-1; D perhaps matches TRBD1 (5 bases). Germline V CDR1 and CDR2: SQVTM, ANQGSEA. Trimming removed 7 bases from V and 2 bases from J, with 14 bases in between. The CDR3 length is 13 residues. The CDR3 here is CSGRGQINTEAFF. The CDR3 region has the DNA TGCAGCGGCCGGGGCCAGATAAACACTGAAGCTTTCTTT.

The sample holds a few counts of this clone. The CDR3: CASSPAPSAGAYEQYF. Written as DNA, the CDR3 is TGTGCCAGCAGCCCCGCCCCCTCTGCGGGGGCCTACGAGCAGTACTTC. The J gene is TRBJ2-7, the V gene TRBV7-9, with TRBD2 matching over 7 bases. J gave up 2 bases and V 5 bases, and 12 bases lay outside the gene matches. The CDR3 has 16 amino acids. The germline V gene encodes CDR1 SEHNR and CDR2 FQNEAQ (reference sequence).

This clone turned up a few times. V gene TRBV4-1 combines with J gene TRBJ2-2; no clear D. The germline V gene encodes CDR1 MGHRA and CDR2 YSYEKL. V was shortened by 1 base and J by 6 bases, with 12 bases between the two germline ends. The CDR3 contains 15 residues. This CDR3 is CASSQVSGFAGELFF. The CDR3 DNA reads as TGCGCCAGCAGCCAAGTTTCGGGTTTCGCCGGGGAGCTGTTTTTT.

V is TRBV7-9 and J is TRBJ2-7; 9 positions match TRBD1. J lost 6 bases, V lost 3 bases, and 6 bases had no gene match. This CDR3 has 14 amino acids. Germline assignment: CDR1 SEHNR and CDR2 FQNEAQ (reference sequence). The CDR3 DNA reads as TGTGCCAGCAGCTTTTGGGACAGGGTTTCCGAGCAGTACTTC. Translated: CASSFWDRVSEQYF.

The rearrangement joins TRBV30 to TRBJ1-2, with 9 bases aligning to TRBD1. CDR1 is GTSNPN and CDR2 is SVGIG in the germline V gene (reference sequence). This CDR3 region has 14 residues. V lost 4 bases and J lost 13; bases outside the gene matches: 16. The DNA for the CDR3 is TGTGCCTGGATCGACCCCGGGACAGGGTTCTACGTCACCTTC. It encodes CAWIDPGTGFYVTF.

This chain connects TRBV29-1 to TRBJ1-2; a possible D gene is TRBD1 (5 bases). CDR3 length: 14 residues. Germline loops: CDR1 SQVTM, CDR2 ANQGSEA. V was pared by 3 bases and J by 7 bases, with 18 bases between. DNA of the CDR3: TGCAGCGTTGAGTTTCTGAGAAGGGGACCTGGCTACACCTTC. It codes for CSVEFLRRGPGYTF.

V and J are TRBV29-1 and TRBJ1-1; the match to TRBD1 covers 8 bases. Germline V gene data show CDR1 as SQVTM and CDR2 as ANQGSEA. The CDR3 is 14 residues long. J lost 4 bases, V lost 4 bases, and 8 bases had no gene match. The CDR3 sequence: CSVGPGGAVTEAFF. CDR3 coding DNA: TGCAGCGTTGGCCCAGGGGGCGCGGTCACTGAAGCTTTCTTT. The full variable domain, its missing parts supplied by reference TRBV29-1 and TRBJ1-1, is SAVISQKPSRDICQRGTSLTIQCQVDSQVTMMFWYRQQPGQSLTLIATANQGSEATYESGFVIDKFPISRPNLTFSTLTVSNMSPEDSSIYLCSVGPGGAVTEAFFGQGTRLTVV.

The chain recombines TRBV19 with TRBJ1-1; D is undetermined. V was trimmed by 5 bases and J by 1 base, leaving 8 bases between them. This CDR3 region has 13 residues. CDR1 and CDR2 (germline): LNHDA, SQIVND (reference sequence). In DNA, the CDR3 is TGTGCCAGTAGTCTTGGGGAGAACACTGAAGCTTTCTTT. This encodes CASSLGENTEAFF.

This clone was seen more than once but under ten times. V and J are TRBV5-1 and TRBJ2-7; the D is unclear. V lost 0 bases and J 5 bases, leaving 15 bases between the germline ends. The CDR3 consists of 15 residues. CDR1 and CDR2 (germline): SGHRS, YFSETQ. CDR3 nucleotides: TGCGCCAGCAGCTTGGCTGAGACACTTCCTAACGAGCAGTACTTC. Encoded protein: CASSLAETLPNEQYF.

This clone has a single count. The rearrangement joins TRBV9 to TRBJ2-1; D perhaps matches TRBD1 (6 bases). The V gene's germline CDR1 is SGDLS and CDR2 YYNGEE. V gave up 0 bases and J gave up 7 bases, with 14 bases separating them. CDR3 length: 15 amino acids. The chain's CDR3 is CASSVAVSGANEQFF. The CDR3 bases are TGTGCCAGCAGCGTAGCAGTATCAGGGGCGAATGAGCAGTTCTTC.

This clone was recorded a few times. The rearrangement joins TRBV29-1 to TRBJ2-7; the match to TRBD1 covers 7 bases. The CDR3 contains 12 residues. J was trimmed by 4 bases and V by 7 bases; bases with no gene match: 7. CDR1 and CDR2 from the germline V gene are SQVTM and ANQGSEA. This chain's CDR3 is CSAGTAEYEQYF. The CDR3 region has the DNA TGCAGCGCCGGGACAGCAGAGTACGAGCAGTACTTC.

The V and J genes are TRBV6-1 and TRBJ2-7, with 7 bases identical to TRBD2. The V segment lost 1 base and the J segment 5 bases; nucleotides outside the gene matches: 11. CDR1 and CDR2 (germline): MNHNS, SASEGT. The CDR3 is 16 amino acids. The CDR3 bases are TGTGCCAGCAGTGAAGAGGTTTTGGGACTATCCCACGAGCAGTACTTC. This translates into CASSEEVLGLSHEQYF.

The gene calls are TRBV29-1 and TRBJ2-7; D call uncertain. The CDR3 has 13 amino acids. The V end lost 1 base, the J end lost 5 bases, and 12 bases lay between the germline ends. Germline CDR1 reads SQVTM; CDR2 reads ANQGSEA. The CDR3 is CSVEVGFLDEQYF. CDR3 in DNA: TGCAGCGTTGAAGTGGGTTTCCTGGACGAGCAGTACTTC.